This passage covers 15 T cell receptor beta chains from one sample sequenced in a study of post-analysis software for immune sequencing data. cDNA libraries of TCR beta carried unique molecular identifiers. TCRdb called the PCR reads again in MiXCR, with one record for every CDR3 protein. The sample gives about 400,000 distinct CDR3 sequences, roughly 35% of which show up once; over 10% is in the top ten. Study-level results: Comparison of patients with controls showed a handful of TRBV segments more frequent in patients, TRBV5-6, TRBV5-1 and TRBV20-1 among them.

What these receptors recognize is not known. Sequenced sample: blood. Receptor source: a girl under 18 with multiple sclerosis.

This clonotype was seen repeatedly, ten times or more. The chain employs TRBV29-1 and TRBJ2-4; no definite D call. The CDR3 contains 11 residues. The V end lost 4 bases, the J end lost 8 bases, and 9 bases lay between the germline ends. Germline lookup yields CDR1 SQVTM and CDR2 ANQGSEA. The CDR3 nucleotides are TGCAGCGTTGGTGGATTGGACATTCAGTACTTC. Amino acid sequence: CSVGGLDIQYF.

This clonotype was detected only a few times. V and J are TRBV7-2 and TRBJ2-7; TRBD1 agrees at 9 bases. The CDR3 has 14 amino acids. The germline gives CDR1 SGHTA, CDR2 FQGNSA. Trimming cost V 1 base and J 6 bases; bases outside gene matches: 4. The DNA for the CDR3 is TGTGCCAGCAGCTTAGAAGGGACAGGGACCGAGCAGTACTTC. Amino acid sequence: CASSLEGTGTEQYF.

This clonotype was picked up a small number of times. The chain couples TRBV29-1 to TRBJ2-3; TRBD2 agrees at 9 bases. The junction had 7 bases not matched to a gene; V was cut back by 4 bases and J by 2 bases. This CDR3 region has 15 residues. Germline V gives CDR1 SQVTM, CDR2 ANQGSEA. This chain's CDR3 is CSVGRGGTYTDTQYF. CDR3 DNA: TGCAGCGTTGGGCGGGGGGGTACCTACACAGATACGCAGTATTTT.

CDR3 region: CASSLITGGETQYF. The CDR3 DNA reads TGCGCCAGCAGCTTAATAACAGGAGGAGAGACCCAGTACTTC. The chain links TRBV5-1 to TRBJ2-5, with D tentatively TRBD1 or TRBD2 (5 bases each). The V end was cut by 2 bases, the J end by 4 bases, with 12 bases between. CDR3 length equals 14 residues. Germline V CDR1 and CDR2: SGHRS, YFSETQ. The variable domain in full, with the rest retrieved from reference TRBV5-1 and TRBJ2-5, is KAGVTQTPRYLIKTRGQQVTLSCSPISGHRSVSWYQQTPGQGLQFLFEYFSETQRNKGNFPGRFSGRQFSNSRSEMNVSTLELGDSALYLCASSLITGGETQYFGPGTRLLVL.

There are a few counts of this clonotype. V is TRBV4-1 and J is TRBJ1-5; D is unresolved. The CDR3 runs 14 residues. Trimming took 3 bases from V and 4 from J, leaving 10 bases between them. CDR1 is MGHRA, CDR2 YSYEKL, per germline. CDR3 residues: CASSQFGPNQPQHF. CDR3 sequence (DNA): TGCGCCAGCAGCCAGTTTGGGCCTAATCAGCCCCAGCATTTT.

This sequence joins TRBV4-1 and TRBJ1-1; the D is unclear. Germline lookup yields CDR1 MGHRA and CDR2 YSYEKL. Between the trimmed V and J ends, which lost 4 bases and 0 bases, there was a span of 12 bases. The CDR3 is 15 amino acids. The CDR3 loop is CASSPDHGVNTEAFF. CDR3 sequence (DNA): TGCGCCAGCAGCCCCGACCATGGGGTGAACACTGAAGCTTTCTTT.

J is TRBJ1-6 and V is TRBV13; D is unclear. Germline V gene sequence: CDR1 PRHDT, CDR2 FYEKMQ (reference sequence). The length of the CDR3 is 14 residues. Trimming cost V 3 bases and J 10 bases, with 13 bases left between them. CDR3 DNA sequence: TGTGCCAGCAGCTTGAAGGGTGTTAGGTCACCCCTCCACTTT. It codes for CASSLKGVRSPLHF.

The chain employs TRBV5-1 and TRBJ1-2; no clear D gene. The CDR3 contains 11 residues. Trimming cost V 4 bases and J 7 bases, with 8 bases left between them. Germline lookup yields CDR1 SGHRS and CDR2 YFSETQ. CDR3 sequence reads: CASSPESGYTF. The CDR3 DNA reads TGCGCCAGCAGCCCTGAGAGTGGCTACACCTTC.

The gene calls are TRBV19 and TRBJ2-3; no definite D call. Per germline, CDR1 LNHDA and CDR2 SQIVND (reference sequence). V gave up 5 bases and J gave up 5 bases, with 11 bases separating them. The CDR3 has 13 amino acids. The CDR3 bases are TGTGCCAGTAGTGGGCTTGGCAGAGATACGCAGTATTTT. Translated, it gives CASSGLGRDTQYF.

This clonotype occurred many times. The rearrangement uses TRBV20-1 and TRBJ1-4; D is ambiguous. The CDR3 is 11 residues long. V was shortened by 3 bases and J by 9 bases, with 8 bases between the two germline ends. Germline CDR1 reads DFQATT; CDR2 reads SNEGSKA (reference sequence). As DNA, the CDR3 is TGCAGTGCTAGGGAGGCCCAAAAACTGTTTTTT. This encodes CSAREAQKLFF.

The rearrangement links TRBV20-1 to TRBJ2-4, with D perhaps being TRBD1 or TRBD2 (5 bases each). This CDR3 is built from 15 residues. Per germline, CDR1 DFQATT and CDR2 SNEGSKA (reference sequence). The V end lost 7 bases, the J end lost 3 bases, and 19 bases lay between the germline ends. CDR3 region: CSDPNRGVGKNIQYF. As DNA, the CDR3 is TGCAGTGACCCCAACCGAGGGGTAGGCAAAAACATTCAGTACTTC.

This clonotype was seen more than once but under ten times. The chain joins TRBV12-3 or TRBV12-4 to TRBJ2-3; 8 bases agree with TRBD2. This CDR3 is built from 15 residues. The V segment lost 5 bases and the J segment 5 bases; nucleotides outside the gene matches: 9. The CDR3 protein is CASSPAGGQGDTQYF. The CDR3, as DNA: TGTGCCAGCAGTCCCGCGGGGGGCCAGGGAGATACGCAGTATTTT.

The chain recombines TRBV6-2 or TRBV6-3 with TRBJ2-1; the D gene is possibly TRBD2 (5 bases). Germline lookup yields CDR1 MNHEY and CDR2 SVGEGT. V was trimmed by 0 bases and J by 6 bases, leaving 18 bases between them. This CDR3 spans 17 amino acids. For the CDR3, the DNA is TGTGCCAGCAGTTACTCGACTACCTCCCTTGAAGGCAATGAGCAGTTCTTC. Its protein is CASSYSTTSLEGNEQFF.

In this sample, this clonotype turned up a few times. This rearrangement joins TRBV5-4 to TRBJ2-5; D is unclear. CDR3 length equals 15 residues. V lost 4 bases, J lost 1 base, and 14 bases lay in between. In germline, CDR1 is SGHNT, CDR2 YYREEE (reference sequence). CDR3 region: CASSKKSHLQETQYF. CDR3 DNA: TGTGCCAGCAGCAAGAAGTCACACCTCCAAGAGACCCAGTACTTC.

This clonotype was recorded a few times. The rearrangement links TRBV12-5 to TRBJ2-5, with 9 nucleotides matching TRBD1. Germline-derived CDR1 and CDR2 are LGHNT and FRNRAP. The CDR3 extends over 13 amino acids. With V trimmed by 6 bases and J by 6 bases, 5 bases remained unmatched. The CDR3 is CASGRDREKTQYF. CDR3 sequence (DNA): TGTGCTAGTGGCCGGGACAGGGAAAAGACCCAGTACTTC. Combining the CDR3 with reference TRBV12-5 and TRBJ2-5 gives the whole variable domain DARVTQTPRHKVTEMGQEVTMRCQPILGHNTVFWYRQTMMQGLELLAYFRNRAPLDDSGMPKDRFSAEMPDATLATLKIQPSEPRDSAVYFCASGRDREKTQYFGPGTRLLVL.